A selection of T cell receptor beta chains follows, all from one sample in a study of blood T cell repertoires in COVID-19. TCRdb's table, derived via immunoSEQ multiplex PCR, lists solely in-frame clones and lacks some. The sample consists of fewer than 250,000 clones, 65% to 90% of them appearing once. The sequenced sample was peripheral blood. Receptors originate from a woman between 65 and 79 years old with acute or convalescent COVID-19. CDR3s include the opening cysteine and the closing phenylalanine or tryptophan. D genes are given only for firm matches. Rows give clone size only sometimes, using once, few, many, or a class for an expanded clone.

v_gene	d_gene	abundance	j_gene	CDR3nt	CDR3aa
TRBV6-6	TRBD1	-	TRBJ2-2	TGTGCCTCGAGGACAGGGGCGATGAACACCGGGGAGCTGTTTTTT	CASRTGAMNTGELFF
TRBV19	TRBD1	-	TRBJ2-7	TGTGCCAGTAGTATCCGGGACAGGTCCTACGAGCAGTACTTC	CASSIRDRSYEQYF
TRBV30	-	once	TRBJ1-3	TGTGCCTTTGACACCTCTGGAAACACCATATATTTT	CAFDTSGNTIYF
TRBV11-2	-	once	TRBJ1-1	TGTGCCAGCAGCCCCGTGCGGGGCGGTGAAGCTTTCTTT	CASSPVRGGEAFF
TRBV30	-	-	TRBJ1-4	TGTGCCTGGAGTGTTTTTCAACTGGAAAAACTGTTTTTT	CAWSVFQLEKLFF
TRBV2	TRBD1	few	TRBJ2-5	TGTGCCAGCAGGGGGACAGGGGGCGAGGAGACCCAGTACTTC	CASRGTGGEETQYF
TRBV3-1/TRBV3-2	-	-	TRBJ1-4	TGTGCCAGCAGCCAAGTTCGGGGGGAACTGTTTTTT	CASSQVRGELFF
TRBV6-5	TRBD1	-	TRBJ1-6	TGTGCCAGTGGGACAGCCAATAATTCACCCCTCCACTTT	CASGTANNSPLHF
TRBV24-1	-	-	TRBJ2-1	TGTGCCACCAGTGACGGGGTCGGGTCAAACAATGAGCAGTTCTTC	CATSDGVGSNNEQFF
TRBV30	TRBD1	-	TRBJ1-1	TGTGCCTGGAGTCCCGGGACAGGGTGGGCTTTCTTT	CAWSPGTGWAFF
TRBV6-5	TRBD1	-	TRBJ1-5	TGTGCCAGCCTCCAGGGGGCCAGCAATCAGCCCCAGCATTTT	CASLQGASNQPQHF
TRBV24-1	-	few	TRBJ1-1	TGTGCCACCAGTGATTTAGGGCAGGGTAAGGCTGAAGCTTTCTTT	CATSDLGQGKAEAFF
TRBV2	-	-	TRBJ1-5	TGTGCCAGCAGTGTAACGGGAGATCAGCCCCAGCATTTT	CASSVTGDQPQHF
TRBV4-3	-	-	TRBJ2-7	TGCGCCAGCAGCCAAGAGAGGGGGTCCGGGTACGAGCAGTACTTC	CASSQERGSGYEQYF
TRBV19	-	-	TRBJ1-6	TGTGCCAGTATAAGCGACGGGAATTCACCCCTCCACTTT	CASISDGNSPLHF
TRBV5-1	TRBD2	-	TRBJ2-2	TGCGCCAGCAGCCTACCAACTAGCGGGGGCGCCACCGGGGAGCTGTTTTTT	CASSLPTSGGATGELFF
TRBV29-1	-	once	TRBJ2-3	TGCAGCGTTGTGGACAACACAGATACGCAGTATTTT	CSVVDNTDTQYF
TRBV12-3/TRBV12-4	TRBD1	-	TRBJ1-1	TGTGCCAGCAGTTTAACGAGACAGGGTGAAGCTTTCTTT	CASSLTRQGEAFF
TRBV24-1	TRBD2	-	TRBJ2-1	TGTGCCACCAGTGACCCTTTTGCGGGGGGGAACTACAATGAGCAGTTCTTC	CATSDPFAGGNYNEQFF
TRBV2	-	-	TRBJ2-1	TGTGCCAGCAGTGAAGCCAGGTCCTACAATGAGCAGTTCTTC	CASSEARSYNEQFF
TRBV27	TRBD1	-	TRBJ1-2	TGTGCCAGCAGTTCCGGGACAGGGGGGGTTGGCTACACCTTC	CASSSGTGGVGYTF
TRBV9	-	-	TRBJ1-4	TGTGCCAGCAGCGGAGGGACAAGAAATGAAAAACTGTTTTTT	CASSGGTRNEKLFF
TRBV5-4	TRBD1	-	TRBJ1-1	TGTGCCAGCAGCCTTGCACAGGGGGAAGGTACTGAAGCTTTCTTT	CASSLAQGEGTEAFF
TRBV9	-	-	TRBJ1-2	TGTGCCAGCAGCGTCCAACAGGGAGCCGGCTACACCTTC	CASSVQQGAGYTF
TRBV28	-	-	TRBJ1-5	TGTGCCAGCAGTTTGGGACTAGGGGATCAGCCCCAGCATTTT	CASSLGLGDQPQHF
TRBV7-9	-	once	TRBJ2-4	TGTGCCAGCAGCTTACAGGGCGACATTCAGTACTTC	CASSLQGDIQYF
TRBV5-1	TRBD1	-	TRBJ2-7	TGCGCCAGCAGCCCGACAGGGTATGGTCTCTACGAGCAGTACTTC	CASSPTGYGLYEQYF
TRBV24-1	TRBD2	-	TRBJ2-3	TGTGCCACCAGTGATCCCGTCCGGGGGGGCCGTGGTACGCAGTATTTT	CATSDPVRGGRGTQYF
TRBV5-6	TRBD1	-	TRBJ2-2	TGTGCCAGCAGCTTGGCCCACCCGGACAGGGGAAATAGGGGGGAGCTGTTTTTT	CASSLAHPDRGNRGELFF
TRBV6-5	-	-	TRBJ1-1	TGTGCCAGCGTCTCGGCAGGCTACACTGAAGCTTTCTTT	CASVSAGYTEAFF
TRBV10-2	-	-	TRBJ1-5	TGCGCCAGCAGCGCGGCGTCTAATAGCAATCAGCCCCAGCATTTT	CASSAASNSNQPQHF
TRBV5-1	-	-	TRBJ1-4	TGCGCCAGCAGCTTGTTGGGGGCCACTAATGAAAAACTGTTTTTT	CASSLLGATNEKLFF
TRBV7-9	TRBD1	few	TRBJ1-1	TGTGCCAGCAGCTCGACAGGGCAGGGCACTGAAGCTTTCTTT	CASSSTGQGTEAFF
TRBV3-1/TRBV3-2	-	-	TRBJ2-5	TGTGCCAGCAGCCCGGTGCAAGAGACCCAGTACTTC	CASSPVQETQYF
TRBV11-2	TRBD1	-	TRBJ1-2	TGTGCCAGCAGCTTAGACTCACAGGGGTTTGGCTACACCTTC	CASSLDSQGFGYTF
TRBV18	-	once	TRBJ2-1	TGTGCCAGCTCACCTGGACTGGAGAATGAGCAGTTCTTC	CASSPGLENEQFF
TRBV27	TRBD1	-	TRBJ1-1	TGTGCCACCGGGACAGGGGCATACACTGAAGCTTTCTTT	CATGTGAYTEAFF
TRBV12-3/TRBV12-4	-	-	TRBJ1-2	TGTGCCAGCAGTTACTCAGGGCGGGACGGCTACACCTTC	CASSYSGRDGYTF
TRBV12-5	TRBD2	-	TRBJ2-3	TGTGCTAGTGGTTTATTGCTAGCGGGGGGACGCACAGATACGCAGTATTTT	CASGLLLAGGRTDTQYF
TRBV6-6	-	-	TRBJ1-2	TGTGCCAGCAGTTACGTATTGGGGGGGGATGGCTACACCTTC	CASSYVLGGDGYTF
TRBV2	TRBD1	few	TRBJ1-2	TGTGCCAGCAGAGACACAGGGGGTCCGGGGTATGGCTACACCTTC	CASRDTGGPGYGYTF
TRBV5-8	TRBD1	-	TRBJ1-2	TGTGCCAGCAGCTTGGGAAGGACAGGGTTTAACTATGGCTACACCTTC	CASSLGRTGFNYGYTF
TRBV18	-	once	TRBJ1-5	TGTGCCAGCTCACCGGGGGGGTTTGAGCCCCAGCATTTT	CASSPGGFEPQHF
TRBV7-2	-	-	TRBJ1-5	TGTGCCAGCAGCTTAGGACAAGAGTTAATACAGGGACCCAATCAGCCCCAGCATTTT	CASSLGQELIQGPNQPQHF
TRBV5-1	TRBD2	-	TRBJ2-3	TGCGCCAGCAGCTTTAGGACTAGCGGGGGGGCCGGAGATACGCAGTATTTT	CASSFRTSGGAGDTQYF
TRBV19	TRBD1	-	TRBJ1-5	TGTGCCAGTAACCCAGACAGGGCCGACAATCAGCCCCAGCATTTT	CASNPDRADNQPQHF
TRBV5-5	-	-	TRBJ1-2	TGTGCCAGCAGCTTGTACCCGACAGGATCTAACTATGGCTACACCTTC	CASSLYPTGSNYGYTF
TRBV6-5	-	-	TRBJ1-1	TGTGCCAGCAGACCAGGACAGATGAACACTGAAGCTTTCTTT	CASRPGQMNTEAFF
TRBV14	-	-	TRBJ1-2	TGTGCCAGCAGCCAAGGGAGGGCGGACTATGGCTACACCTTC	CASSQGRADYGYTF
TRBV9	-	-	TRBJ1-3	TGTGCCAGCAGCGTAGGGGTAGGAACCGGGAGTGCCACCATATATTTT	CASSVGVGTGSATIYF